The 11 T cell receptor beta chains reported below all come from one sample, sequenced in a study of blood T cell repertoires in COVID-19. TCRdb keeps only in-frame clones here, not all; method: immunoSEQ multiplex PCR. Among under 90,000 clones listed, roughly 89% were seen once. Material for sequencing was peripheral blood. The receptor source for this set is a man between 60 and 75 years old with acute or convalescent COVID-19.

This chain links TRBV2 with TRBJ2-2, with TRBD1 identical over 8 bases. Germline V CDR1 and CDR2: SNHLY, FYNNEI. Trimming cost V 6 bases and J 7 bases; bases outside gene matches: 7. The CDR3 runs to 14 residues. This CDR3 is CASSGDRSSGELFF. In DNA, the CDR3 is TGTGCCAGCAGCGGGGACAGGTCGAGCGGGGAGCTGTTTTTT. The variable domain in full, completed from reference TRBV2 and TRBJ2-2, reads EPEVTQTPSHQVTQMGQEVILRCVPISNHLYFYWYRQILGQKVEFLVSFYNNEISEKSEIFDDQFSVERPDGSNFTLKIRSTKLEDSAMYFCASSGDRSSGELFFGEGSRLTVL.

This chain links TRBV24-1 with TRBJ2-7; 9 bases line up with TRBD1. After removal of 4 bases from V and 4 bases from J, the junction contained 10 bases not matched to a gene. In germline, CDR1 is KGHDR, CDR2 SFDVKD. The CDR3 is 16 residues long. CDR3 sequence: CATSEPGDRASYEQYF. The CDR3 region has the DNA TGTGCCACCAGTGAACCGGGGGACAGGGCTTCGTACGAGCAGTACTTC.

The CDR3: CASSNGQLDYGYTF. CDR3 in DNA: TGTGCCAGCAGCAACGGACAGCTCGACTATGGCTACACCTTC. This chain joins TRBV21-1 and TRBJ1-2; the table's TRBD1 call for D was not verified on the DNA. TRBV21-1 is assigned pseudogene status. The CDR3 is 14 amino acids.

The chain uses TRBV7-8 and TRBJ1-1; tentatively, D is TRBD1 (5 bases). V was shortened by 4 bases and J by 1 base, with 10 bases between the two germline ends. The CDR3 is made up of 14 amino acids. Germline-derived CDR1 and CDR2 are SGHVS and FQNEAQ. The CDR3 region has the DNA TGTGCCAGCAGCTGGGCACAGGAGAACACTGAAGCTTTCTTT. Its protein is CASSWAQENTEAFF.

The rearrangement uses TRBV9 and TRBJ2-1; 9 nucleotides agree with TRBD2. Germline V lookup: CDR1 SGDLS, CDR2 YYNGEE. V was pared by 0 bases and J by 4 bases, with 5 bases of the junction left unmatched. The CDR3 spans 16 residues. The CDR3, as DNA: TGTGCCAGCAGCGTAGAAGGTAGCGGGGGATACAATGAGCAGTTCTTC. Protein: CASSVEGSGGYNEQFF.

This chain joins TRBV12-3 or TRBV12-4 and TRBJ2-3, with TRBD2 matching over 9 bases. V shed 7 bases and J 5 bases; nucleotides not matched to a gene: 4. CDR3 length: 13 amino acids. Here the CDR3 reads CASTRGGGDTQYF. As DNA, the CDR3 is TGTGCCAGCACCCGCGGGGGGGGAGATACGCAGTATTTT.

This clone turned up a few times. The identical CDR3 is also encoded by other nucleotide sequences in the sample. The V call is TRBV7-2, the J call TRBJ2-1; D is unresolved. Per the germline V gene, CDR1 is SGHTA and CDR2 is FQGNSA. The CDR3 loop spans 15 amino acids. V lost 5 bases, J lost 0 bases, and 11 bases lay in between. CDR3 region: CASSNPGFSYNEQFF. The CDR3 DNA follows: TGTGCCAGCAGCAATCCGGGTTTCTCCTACAATGAGCAGTTCTTC.

The V gene is TRBV6-2 or TRBV6-3, the J gene TRBJ2-1; 9 nucleotides line up with TRBD2. CDR1 and CDR2 (germline): MNHEY, SVGEGT. The CDR3 covers 18 residues. Unmatched junction bases numbered 8, after V lost 2 bases and J lost 0 bases. CDR3 sequence: CASSYGIAGVISYNEQFF. CDR3 coding DNA: TGTGCCAGCAGTTACGGGATAGCGGGGGTCATCTCCTACAATGAGCAGTTCTTC.

The J gene is TRBJ1-2, the V gene TRBV5-1; TRBD1 aligns across 7 bases. Germline CDR1 reads SGHRS; CDR2 reads YFSETQ. The CDR3 has 16 amino acids. J gave up 4 bases and V 4 bases, and 13 bases lay outside the gene matches. The CDR3 DNA reads TGCGCCAGCAGCCCGGAGGGAGGACAGGCGGGCTATGGCTACACCTTC. This translates into CASSPEGGQAGYGYTF.

The genes are TRBV15 and TRBJ2-1, with D possibly TRBD1 on 5 matching bases. CDR1 and CDR2 from the germline V gene are LNHNV and YYDKDF (reference sequence). V gave up 0 bases and J gave up 2 bases, with 8 bases separating them. CDR3 size: 15 residues. The CDR3 coding sequence is TGTGCCACCAGCAGAGATGGGGCCGCCTACAATGAGCAGTTCTTC. Its translation is CATSRDGAAYNEQFF.

The sample holds one count of this clone. The chain's CDR3 is CASSLRLQGEGGTEAFF. As DNA, the CDR3 is TGCGCCAGCAGCTTAAGGTTACAGGGGGAAGGGGGGACTGAAGCTTTCTTT. V usage is TRBV5-1 and J usage is TRBJ1-1; 8 positions match TRBD1. Germline V CDR1 and CDR2: SGHRS, YFSETQ. V shed 2 bases, J shed 5 bases, and the junction held 14 bases outside the gene matches. The CDR3 has 17 residues.